Presented here are 6 T cell receptor beta chains from one specimen sequenced in a study of beta chain features in type 1 diabetes. Study-level results: All four CD4+ subsets of Type 1 diabetes patients contained TCRB CDR3s that were moderately but significantly shorter.

No antigen has been identified for these receptors. The authors reverse transcribed all of the isolated RNA, so sequencing captured expressed TCRB transcripts. Profiled with immunoSEQ multiplex PCR; TCRdb holds only in-frame clones, not every one. The data contain around 710,000 clones, about an eighth of them singletons. Sequenced sample: naive CD4+ T cells from blood. These receptors came from a man aged 25 to 40 with type 1 diabetes.

The rearrangement links TRBV11-2 to TRBJ1-1; D possibly corresponds to TRBD1 (6 bases). V was cut by 6 bases and J by 1 base, with 12 bases left in between. Looked up from germline, CDR1 is SGHAT and CDR2 is FQNNGV. There are 14 residues in the CDR3. The DNA of the CDR3 is TGTGCCAGCAGATGGGACACTTCGAACACTGAAGCTTTCTTT. Its translation is CASRWDTSNTEAFF.

J is TRBJ2-5 and V is TRBV27; D unresolved. The CDR3 is 13 residues long. Germline V gene data show CDR1 as MNHEY and CDR2 as SMNVEV (reference sequence). Between the trimmed V and J ends, which lost 10 bases and 5 bases, there was a span of 17 bases. The CDR3 protein is CATAFGVGETQYF. In nucleotides, the CDR3 is TGTGCCACCGCGTTTGGGGTTGGGGAGACCCAGTACTTC.

The rearrangement uses TRBV5-1 and TRBJ1-1; the D gene is possibly TRBD1 (6 bases). From germline, CDR1 is SGHRS and CDR2 YFSETQ. The CDR3 extends over 14 amino acids. The V end was cut by 1 base, the J end by 2 bases, with 9 bases between. The CDR3 region has the DNA TGCGCCAGCAGCTTGCAGGGGATAAACACTGAAGCTTTCTTT. Translated: CASSLQGINTEAFF. The full variable domain, in which reference TRBV5-1 and TRBJ1-1 provide the parts outside the CDR3, is KAGVTQTPRYLIKTRGQQVTLSCSPISGHRSVSWYQQTPGQGLQFLFEYFSETQRNKGNFPGRFSGRQFSNSRSEMNVSTLELGDSALYLCASSLQGINTEAFFGQGTRLTVV.

This clone was recorded a few times. The chain joins TRBV5-6 to TRBJ2-7, with a tentative D call TRBD1 (6 bases). V shed 1 base and J shed 7 bases, with 18 bases lying between them. This CDR3 has 15 residues. Germline CDR1 and CDR2: SGHDT and YYEEEE. CDR3 sequence reads: CASSLTLQGIREQYF. The CDR3 region has the DNA TGTGCCAGCAGCTTGACACTACAGGGAATACGAGAGCAGTACTTC.

Only a few counts were recorded for this clone. J is TRBJ2-3 and V is TRBV7-2, with a possible D match to TRBD2 (5 bases). CDR3 length: 16 residues. Germline CDR1 is SGHTA and CDR2 is FQGNSA. V was cut by 5 bases and J by 8 bases, with 23 bases left in between. CDR3 coding DNA: TGTGCCAGCAGCCCCGCCGGGGAAGGGCGCCGAGGTACGCAGTATTTT. It encodes CASSPAGEGRRGTQYF.

This clone was found a few times. Other DNA sequences of this sample code for an identical CDR3. The V call is TRBV30, the J call TRBJ1-5, with D perhaps matching TRBD1 (5 bases). Trimming pared 2 bases from V and 3 bases from J, leaving 8 bases between. Germline CDR1 and CDR2: GTSNPN and SVGIG (reference sequence). The CDR3 is made up of 13 amino acids. CDR3 in amino acids: CAWSRGDNQPQHF. The CDR3 DNA reads as TGTGCCTGGAGTCGAGGGGACAATCAGCCCCAGCATTTT.